These T cell receptor beta chains were read from a single sample in a study of blood T cell repertoires in COVID-19. Profiled with immunoSEQ multiplex PCR; TCRdb holds only in-frame clones, not every one. The sample carries fewer than 150,000 clones, about 91% recorded once. Material for sequencing was peripheral blood. The source of these receptors is a woman aged 50 to 65 with active or convalescent COVID-19. CDR3s include the opening cysteine and the closing phenylalanine or tryptophan. Fields, in order: clone size, V gene, D gene, J gene, CDR3 length, CDR3 DNA, CDR3 protein. A D gene is named only where the DNA matches it firmly. The size of a clone is reported for some rows only, either as once, few or many, or as a class for expanded clones.

abundance: -; v_gene: TRBV19; d_gene: -; j_gene: TRBJ1-1; len: 15; CDR3nt: TGTGCCAGTAGTACTCCTGGACTGATGAACACTGAAGCTTTCTTT; CDR3aa: CASSTPGLMNTEAFF
abundance: -; v_gene: TRBV4-2; d_gene: TRBD1; j_gene: TRBJ1-5; len: 16; CDR3nt: TGTGCCAGCAGCCAAGATCCGACAGGGGGTGCACAGCCCCAGCATTTT; CDR3aa: CASSQDPTGGAQPQHF
abundance: -; v_gene: TRBV5-6; d_gene: -; j_gene: TRBJ2-2; len: 17; CDR3nt: TGTGCCAGCAGCTTGTATCACGAGCGAGCGAACACCGGGGAGCTGTTTTTT; CDR3aa: CASSLYHERANTGELFF
abundance: -; v_gene: TRBV7-3; d_gene: -; j_gene: TRBJ2-3; len: 14; CDR3nt: TGTGCCAGCAGCTTTAGCGGAACCACAGATACGCAGTATTTT; CDR3aa: CASSFSGTTDTQYF
abundance: -; v_gene: TRBV7-2; d_gene: -; j_gene: TRBJ1-1; len: 17; CDR3nt: TGTGCCAGCAGCCCTCAGACAGGACGCGGAAGCGACACTGAAGCTTTCTTT; CDR3aa: CASSPQTGRGSDTEAFF
abundance: -; v_gene: TRBV7-9; d_gene: -; j_gene: TRBJ1-6; len: 13; CDR3nt: TGTGCCAGCAGCTTAGCCGATAATTCACCCCTCCACTTT; CDR3aa: CASSLADNSPLHF
abundance: -; v_gene: TRBV19; d_gene: TRBD1; j_gene: TRBJ1-6; len: 15; CDR3nt: TGTGCCAGTAGTACCACCTTGACAGGGCTTTCACCCCTCCACTTT; CDR3aa: CASSTTLTGLSPLHF
abundance: few; v_gene: TRBV5-4; d_gene: TRBD2; j_gene: TRBJ2-7; len: 14; CDR3nt: TGTGCCAGCAGCTTGGGACTAGCCGACTACGAGCAGTACTTC; CDR3aa: CASSLGLADYEQYF
abundance: few; v_gene: TRBV24-1; d_gene: -; j_gene: TRBJ1-5; len: 15; CDR3nt: TGTGCCACCAGTGCGTCCCTAGGCGGCAATCAGCCCCAGCATTTT; CDR3aa: CATSASLGGNQPQHF
abundance: few; v_gene: TRBV6-2/TRBV6-3; d_gene: -; j_gene: TRBJ1-2; len: 13; CDR3nt: TGTGCCAGCAGTGCACAGACCGTCTCGAGCTACACCTTC; CDR3aa: CASSAQTVSSYTF
abundance: -; v_gene: TRBV14; d_gene: TRBD1; j_gene: TRBJ2-7; len: 13; CDR3nt: TGTGCCAGCAGCGCCCGGACAGGGGGCGAGCAGTACTTC; CDR3aa: CASSARTGGEQYF
abundance: -; v_gene: TRBV2; d_gene: TRBD2; j_gene: TRBJ2-5; len: 17; CDR3nt: TGTGCCAGCAGTGAAGGGCGGGGTAGCGGGAGTCTGGAGACCCAGTACTTC; CDR3aa: CASSEGRGSGSLETQYF
abundance: -; v_gene: TRBV28; d_gene: -; j_gene: TRBJ1-5; len: 16; CDR3nt: TGTGCCAGCAGACCCTCTCGGGCGGGGAGCAATCAGCCCCAGCATTTT; CDR3aa: CASRPSRAGSNQPQHF
abundance: -; v_gene: TRBV19; d_gene: -; j_gene: TRBJ1-5; len: 15; CDR3nt: TGTGCCAGTACCTTCTCGGGGGGGAAAGGACAGCCCCAGCATTTT; CDR3aa: CASTFSGGKGQPQHF
abundance: -; v_gene: TRBV7-8; d_gene: -; j_gene: TRBJ1-4; len: 13; CDR3nt: TGTGCCAGCAGTTTCAGTCGCCACGAAAAACTGTTTTTT; CDR3aa: CASSFSRHEKLFF
abundance: -; v_gene: TRBV5-1; d_gene: -; j_gene: TRBJ1-2; len: 15; CDR3nt: TGCGCCAGCAGCTTGGAAGATCGGGGTCGGTATGGCTACACCTTC; CDR3aa: CASSLEDRGRYGYTF
abundance: once; v_gene: TRBV21-1; d_gene: -; j_gene: TRBJ2-2; len: 16; CDR3nt: TGTGCCAGCAGCCTGGAGGGCAGCGCGAACACCGGGGAGCTGTTTTTT; CDR3aa: CASSLEGSANTGELFF
abundance: -; v_gene: TRBV7-2; d_gene: -; j_gene: TRBJ1-6; len: 18; CDR3nt: TGTGCCAGCAGCCACATCCCCTGGGCTCACTCCTATAATTCACCCCTCCACTTT; CDR3aa: CASSHIPWAHSYNSPLHF
abundance: -; v_gene: TRBV5-5; d_gene: -; j_gene: TRBJ1-6; len: 13; CDR3nt: TGTGCCAGCAGCTTAACAGGAAATTCACCCCTCCACTTT; CDR3aa: CASSLTGNSPLHF
abundance: -; v_gene: TRBV3-1/TRBV3-2; d_gene: TRBD1; j_gene: TRBJ2-2; len: 16; CDR3nt: TGTGCCAGCAGCCCCGGACAGGGGGCGCTTCACGGGGAGCTGTTTTTT; CDR3aa: CASSPGQGALHGELFF
abundance: -; v_gene: TRBV10-3; d_gene: TRBD1; j_gene: TRBJ1-4; len: 16; CDR3nt: TGTGCCATCAGTGAGACAATCGGGACAGGGAATGAAAAACTGTTTTTT; CDR3aa: CAISETIGTGNEKLFF
abundance: -; v_gene: TRBV6-1; d_gene: TRBD1; j_gene: TRBJ1-2; len: 17; CDR3nt: TGTGCCAGCAGTGAAGGGGGTAGGGGACAGGGTTCCTATGGCTACACCTTC; CDR3aa: CASSEGGRGQGSYGYTF
abundance: -; v_gene: TRBV6-2/TRBV6-3; d_gene: -; j_gene: TRBJ1-4; len: 16; CDR3nt: TGTGCCAGCAGTTACTCTGAGCACCCAACTAATGAAAAACTGTTTTTT; CDR3aa: CASSYSEHPTNEKLFF